This is a list of T cell receptor beta chains from one sample in a study of blood T cell repertoires in COVID-19. Clones were read by immunoSEQ multiplex PCR, and TCRdb kept only the in-frame ones, dropping some. The sample records roughly 440,000 clones, about 87% being singletons. The material sequenced was peripheral blood. The receptors stem from a woman aged 45-60 years with COVID-19, enrolled during active disease. Both conserved end residues are part of each CDR3. The D gene is left open where the match is weak. Only some rows state a clone size, as once, few, many or a class for expanded clones.

J gene,D gene,V gene,clone size,CDR3 DNA,CDR3 protein
TRBJ1-4,TRBD1,TRBV5-1,-,TGCGCCAGCAGCTCCGGGACAGGGGATGAAAAACTGTTTTTT,CASSSGTGDEKLFF
TRBJ2-3,-,TRBV6-5,-,TGTGCCAGCACACGGGGTGGCACAGATACGCAGTATTTT,CASTRGGTDTQYF
TRBJ1-2,TRBD1,TRBV19,once,TGTGCCAGTAGTATAGGAGGGGGCGGCTACACCTTC,CASSIGGGGYTF
TRBJ2-2,TRBD2,TRBV12-3/TRBV12-4,-,TGTGCCAGCAGTGCGGGAGTCGGGGAGCTGTTTTTT,CASSAGVGELFF
TRBJ2-1,TRBD2,TRBV4-1,-,TGCGCCAGCACCAGACTAGCGGCTTTTAGTGAGCAGTTCTTC,CASTRLAAFSEQFF
TRBJ1-2,-,TRBV25-1,-,TGTGCCAGCAGGCAGGGGAGCTATGGCTACACCTTC,CASRQGSYGYTF
TRBJ1-5,-,TRBV6-5,-,TGTGCCAGCAGTTACGCGGGTTCCAATCAGCCCCAGCATTTT,CASSYAGSNQPQHF
TRBJ1-1,-,TRBV12-3/TRBV12-4,-,TGTGCCAGCAGTTTACCCCGGGGTGAAGCTTTCTTT,CASSLPRGEAFF
TRBJ1-2,-,TRBV11-2,-,TGTGCCAGCAGCCCGCTGGCAGGGCAACGGACGGATGGCTACACCTTC,CASSPLAGQRTDGYTF
TRBJ2-7,TRBD1,TRBV18,-,TGTGCCAGCTCACCCCGGGCAGGGGGCTCCACCTACGAGCAGTACTTC,CASSPRAGGSTYEQYF
TRBJ2-6,TRBD2,TRBV6-6,few,TGTGCCAGCAGTCGAGCGGGGGGCTCCCTCTCTGGGGCCAACGTCCTGACTTTC,CASSRAGGSLSGANVLTF
TRBJ1-2,-,TRBV5-6,-,TGTGCCAGCACGTACGGCTCGGCCGCAGGCTATGGCTACACCTTC,CASTYGSAAGYGYTF
TRBJ1-1,-,TRBV6-5,few,TGTGCCAGCAGCATGACAGGTCGGACTGAAGCTTTCTTT,CASSMTGRTEAFF
TRBJ1-2,-,TRBV7-2,-,TGTGCCAGCAGCGGACCGGGAGCAAACTATGGCTACACCTTC,CASSGPGANYGYTF
TRBJ1-6,-,TRBV5-1,-,TGCGCCAGCAGCTTGGAAGGGACACTTAATTCACCCCTCCACTTT,CASSLEGTLNSPLHF
TRBJ2-6,TRBD1,TRBV6-5,-,TGTGCCAGCAGTAAGGGGGCCTCTGGGGCCAACGTCCTGACTTTC,CASSKGASGANVLTF
TRBJ2-5,-,TRBV19,-,TGTGCCAGCGCCGAAACAGGATACGAGACCCAGTACTTC,CASAETGYETQYF
TRBJ2-1,TRBD2,TRBV25-1,-,TGTGCCAGCAGTCCCGGGGGGGGTGAGCAGTTCTTC,CASSPGGGEQFF
TRBJ2-7,TRBD1,TRBV11-1,once,TGTGCCAGCAGCTTAAGTACAGGGGGTCCCTACGAGCAGTACTTC,CASSLSTGGPYEQYF
TRBJ2-5,TRBD2,TRBV15,-,TGTGCCACCAGCAGCCAGCGGGGGAGGCAAGAGACCCAGTACTTC,CATSSQRGRQETQYF
TRBJ1-2,-,TRBV7-3,-,TGTGCCAGCAGCGCCCAAAGAGCGGGTGGCGGCGGCTACACCTTC,CASSAQRAGGGGYTF
TRBJ2-4,-,TRBV3-1/TRBV3-2,once,TGTGCCAGCAGCCAATTCGGGGGAAGCAAAAACATTCAGTACTTC,CASSQFGGSKNIQYF
TRBJ2-4,-,TRBV5-6,-,TGTGCCAGCAGCTTGGGAGACATTCAGTACTTC,CASSLGDIQYF
TRBJ2-7,TRBD2,TRBV6-4,-,TGTGCCAGCAGTGACTCGATCGATAGCGGGGGCTCCTACGAGCAGTACTTC,CASSDSIDSGGSYEQYF
TRBJ1-2,TRBD1,TRBV29-1,-,TGCAGCGTTGAAGATTGGTCAGGGGGCATGAACTATGGCTACACCTTC,CSVEDWSGGMNYGYTF
TRBJ1-3,-,TRBV12-3/TRBV12-4,-,TGTGCCAGCAGTTTCGGAGGTGGAAACACCATATATTTT,CASSFGGGNTIYF
TRBJ1-2,TRBD1,TRBV3-1/TRBV3-2,-,TGTGCCAGCAGCCACCGGGGGACAGGGCGGAACTATGGCTACACCTTC,CASSHRGTGRNYGYTF
TRBJ1-2,-,TRBV20-1,few,TGCAGTGCTAGTTTGCAGGTGCCTAACTATGGCTACACCTTC,CSASLQVPNYGYTF
TRBJ2-7,-,TRBV19,-,TGTGCCAGTAGTATCGGGGGACTCCAGGAGGACGAGCAGTACTTC,CASSIGGLQEDEQYF
TRBJ1-1,TRBD1,TRBV30,few,TGTGCCTGGAGGTTCCGGGACAGGGCGACTGAAGCTTTCTTT,CAWRFRDRATEAFF
TRBJ1-2,TRBD1,TRBV3-1/TRBV3-2,-,TGTGCCAGCAGCCAATTCCCAACCTCCGGGACAGGGCGCGGCTACACCTTC,CASSQFPTSGTGRGYTF
TRBJ1-6,-,TRBV6-1,-,TGTGCCAGCAGTGAACCCCCAGGGAATTCACCCCTCCACTTT,CASSEPPGNSPLHF